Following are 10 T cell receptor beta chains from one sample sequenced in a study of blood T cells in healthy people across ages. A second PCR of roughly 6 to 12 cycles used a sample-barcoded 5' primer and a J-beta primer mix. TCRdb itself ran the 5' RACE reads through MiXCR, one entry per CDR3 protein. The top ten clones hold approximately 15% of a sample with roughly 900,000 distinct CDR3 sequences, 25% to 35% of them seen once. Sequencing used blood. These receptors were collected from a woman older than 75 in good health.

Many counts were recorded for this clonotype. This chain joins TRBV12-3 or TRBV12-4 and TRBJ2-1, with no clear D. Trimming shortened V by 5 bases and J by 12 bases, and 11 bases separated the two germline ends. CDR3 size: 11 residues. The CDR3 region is CASSVVRRQFF. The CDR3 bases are TGTGCCAGCAGTGTCGTCCGGAGGCAGTTCTTC.

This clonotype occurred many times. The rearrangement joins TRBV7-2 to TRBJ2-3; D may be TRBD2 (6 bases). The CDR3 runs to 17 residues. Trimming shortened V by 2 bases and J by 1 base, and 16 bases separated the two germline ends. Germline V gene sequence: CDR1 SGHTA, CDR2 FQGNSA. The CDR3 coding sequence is TGTGCCAGCAGCTTACGGCGGGGAAGGGAGGGCACAGATACGCAGTATTTT. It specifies CASSLRRGREGTDTQYF.

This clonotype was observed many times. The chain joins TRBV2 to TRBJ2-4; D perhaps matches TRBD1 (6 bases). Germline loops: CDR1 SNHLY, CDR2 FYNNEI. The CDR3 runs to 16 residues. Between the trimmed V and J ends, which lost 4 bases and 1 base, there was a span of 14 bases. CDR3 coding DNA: TGTGCCAGCAGTGGACAAACAGGGTTGGCCAAAAACATTCAGTACTTC. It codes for CASSGQTGLAKNIQYF.

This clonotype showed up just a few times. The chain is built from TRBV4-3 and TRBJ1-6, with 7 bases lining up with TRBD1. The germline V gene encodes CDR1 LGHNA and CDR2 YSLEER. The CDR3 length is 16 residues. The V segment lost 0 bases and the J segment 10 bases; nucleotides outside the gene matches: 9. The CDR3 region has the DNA TGCGCCAGCAGCCAAGATTGGAACAGGGGTGGATCACCCCTCCACTTT. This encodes CASSQDWNRGGSPLHF.

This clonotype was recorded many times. CDR3 in amino acids: CATTPGTGHTDTQYF. The CDR3 coding sequence is TGTGCCACCACGCCCGGGACAGGACACACAGATACGCAGTATTTT. The chain couples TRBV12-3 or TRBV12-4 to TRBJ2-3; TRBD1 matches 8 bases. The trim removed 10 bases at V and 2 bases at J, leaving 11 bases unmatched. The CDR3 is made up of 15 amino acids.

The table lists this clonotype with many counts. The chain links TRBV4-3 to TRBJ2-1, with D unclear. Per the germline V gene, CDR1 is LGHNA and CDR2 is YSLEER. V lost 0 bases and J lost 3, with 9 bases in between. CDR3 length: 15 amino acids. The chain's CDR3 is CASSQEVVGYNEQFF. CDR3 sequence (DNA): TGCGCCAGCAGCCAAGAAGTTGTGGGCTACAATGAGCAGTTCTTC.

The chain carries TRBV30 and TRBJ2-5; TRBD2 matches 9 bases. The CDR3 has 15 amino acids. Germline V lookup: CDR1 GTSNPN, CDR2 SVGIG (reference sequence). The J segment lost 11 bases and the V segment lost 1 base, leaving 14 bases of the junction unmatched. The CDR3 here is CAWSARLAGINEQYF. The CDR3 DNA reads TGTGCCTGGAGTGCTAGGCTAGCGGGGATCAATGAGCAGTACTTC.

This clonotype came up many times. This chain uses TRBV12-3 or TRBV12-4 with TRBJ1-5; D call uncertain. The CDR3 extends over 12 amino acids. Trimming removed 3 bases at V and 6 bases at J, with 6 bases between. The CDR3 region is CASSFGAQPQHF. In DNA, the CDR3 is TGTGCCAGCAGTTTCGGAGCTCAGCCCCAGCATTTT.

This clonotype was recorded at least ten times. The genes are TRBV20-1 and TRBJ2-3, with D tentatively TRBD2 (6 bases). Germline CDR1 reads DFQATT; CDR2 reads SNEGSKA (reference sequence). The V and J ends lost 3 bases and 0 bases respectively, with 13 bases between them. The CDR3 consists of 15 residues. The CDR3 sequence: CSARAGLPSTDTQYF. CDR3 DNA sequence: TGCAGTGCTAGGGCGGGACTCCCAAGCACAGATACGCAGTATTTT.

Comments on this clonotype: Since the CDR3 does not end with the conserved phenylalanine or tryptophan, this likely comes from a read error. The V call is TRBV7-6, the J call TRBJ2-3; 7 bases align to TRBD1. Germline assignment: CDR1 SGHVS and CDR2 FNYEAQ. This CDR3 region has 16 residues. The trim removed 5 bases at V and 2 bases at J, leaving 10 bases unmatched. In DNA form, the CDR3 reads TGTGCCAGCAGCCCCCAGGGGGAGACAAACACAGATACGCAGTATTTG. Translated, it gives CASSPQGETNTDTQYL.